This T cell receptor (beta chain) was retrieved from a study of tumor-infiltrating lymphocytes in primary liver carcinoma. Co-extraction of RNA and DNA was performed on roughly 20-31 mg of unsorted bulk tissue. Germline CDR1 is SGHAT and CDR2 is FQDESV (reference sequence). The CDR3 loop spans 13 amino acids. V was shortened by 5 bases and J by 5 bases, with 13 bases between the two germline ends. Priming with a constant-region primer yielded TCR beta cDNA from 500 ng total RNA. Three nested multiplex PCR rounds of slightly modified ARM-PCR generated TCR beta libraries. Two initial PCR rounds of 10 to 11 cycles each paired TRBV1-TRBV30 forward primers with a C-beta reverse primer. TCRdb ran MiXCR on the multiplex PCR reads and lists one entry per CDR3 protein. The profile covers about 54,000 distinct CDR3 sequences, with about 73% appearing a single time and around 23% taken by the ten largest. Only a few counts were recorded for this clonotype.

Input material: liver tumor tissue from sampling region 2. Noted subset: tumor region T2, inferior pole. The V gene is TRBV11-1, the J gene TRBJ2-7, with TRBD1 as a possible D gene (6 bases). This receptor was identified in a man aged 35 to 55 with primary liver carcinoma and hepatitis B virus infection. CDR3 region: CASSRQGFNEQYF. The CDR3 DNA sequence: TGTGCCAGCAGCCGCCAGGGGTTTAACGAGCAGTACTTC. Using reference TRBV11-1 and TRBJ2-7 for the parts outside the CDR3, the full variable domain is EAEVAQSPRYKITEKSQAVAFWCDPISGHATLYWYRQILGQGPELLVQFQDESVVDDSQLPKDRFSAERLKGVDSTLKIQPAELGDSAMYLCASSRQGFNEQYFGPGTRLTVT.